One and the same sample provided the 10 T cell receptor beta chains below, sequenced in a study of cytomegalovirus exposure and HLA in healthy donors (dated by TCRdb to about 2017). The method was the immunoSEQ multiplex PCR assay. For the multiplex PCR, a mixture combining 60 forward primers for TCR Vbeta segments and 13 reverse primers for TCR Jbeta segments was used. This is the immuneACCESS table as TCRdb keeps it, with only in-frame sequences that have V and J called. A part of the clones is gone; compared with another copy, unresolved V genes explain less than half, and the rest is unexplained. This sample comprises roughly 70,000 clones, 70% to 85% of them detected only once. The ten largest clones capture about an eighth of the sample. The sequenced sample was PBMCs. These receptor sequences come from a human donor in good health.

The rearrangement joins TRBV6-4 to TRBJ2-1; TRBD1 matches 7 bases. The CDR3 has 16 residues. V shed 4 bases and J 6 bases; nucleotides not matched to a gene: 12. Germline CDR1 MRHNA, CDR2 SNTAGT. CDR3 coding DNA: TGTGCCAGCAGTGCCCAAGGGGGCCCACTCCCCAATGAGCAGTTCTTC. Protein sequence: CASSAQGGPLPNEQFF.

This sequence joins TRBV7-2 and TRBJ2-2; the match to TRBD1 covers 10 bases. The junction had 6 bases not matched to a gene; V was cut back by 5 bases and J by 6 bases. The CDR3 has 15 amino acids. Germline-derived CDR1 and CDR2 are SGHTA and FQGNSA. The DNA for the CDR3 is TGTGCCAGCAGCCAGGGACAGGGGCGGGCCGGGGAGCTGTTTTTT. Translating gives CASSQGQGRAGELFF. The full variable domain, with the rest looked up from reference TRBV7-2 and TRBJ2-2, is GAGVSQSPSNKVTEKGKDVELRCDPISGHTALYWYRQSLGQGLEFLIYFQGNSAPDKSGLPSDRFSAERTGGSVSTLTIQRTQQEDSAVYLCASSQGQGRAGELFFGEGSRLTVL.

The sample holds a few counts of this clone. The CDR3 here is CASSESANSPLHF. CDR3 bases: TGTGCCAGCAGTGAGAGTGCCAATTCACCCCTCCACTTT. The chain combines TRBV6-4 with TRBJ1-6; D not certain. The CDR3 totals 13 residues. Germline lookup yields CDR1 MRHNA and CDR2 SNTAGT. V was trimmed by 3 bases and J by 7 bases, leaving 7 bases between them.

This chain uses TRBV7-2 with TRBJ1-5; a weak D match, TRBD1 (5 bases). Germline CDR1 and CDR2: SGHTA and FQGNSA. V was pared by 5 bases and J by 2 bases, with 10 bases between. The CDR3 extends over 14 amino acids. The CDR3 DNA sequence: TGTGCCAGCAGCCCAGGGTATGGCAATCAGCCCCAGCATTTT. Translation: CASSPGYGNQPQHF.

J is TRBJ2-3 and V is TRBV7-8; no clear D. Germline V CDR1 and CDR2: SGHVS, FQNEAQ. Trimming took off 3 bases at V and 3 bases at J, with 10 bases between the two ends. The CDR3 is made up of 14 amino acids. The CDR3 bases are TGTGCCAGCAGCTTGATGTCCCTAACAGATACGCAGTATTTT. Its translation is CASSLMSLTDTQYF.

J is TRBJ2-7 and V is TRBV15; weak D call: TRBD1 (6 bases). The CDR3 length is 17 residues. Germline-derived CDR1 and CDR2 are LNHNV and YYDKDF (reference sequence). V was shortened by 2 bases and J by 3 bases, with 20 bases between the two germline ends. CDR3 residues: CATSRKRQEAIYYEQYF. The DNA of the CDR3 is TGTGCCACCAGCAGAAAAAGACAGGAAGCGATATACTACGAGCAGTACTTC.

Of note for this clone: Other DNA sequences in the same sample also yield this CDR3. J is TRBJ1-2 and V is TRBV6-1, with a weak D call TRBD1 (6 bases). Between the trimmed V and J ends, which lost 0 bases and 8 bases, there was a span of 10 bases. The CDR3 is 13 amino acids. Germline V gives CDR1 MNHNS, CDR2 SASEGT. The DNA for the CDR3 is TGTGCCAGCAGTGAAGCGGTGCAGGGGGGCTACACCTTC. Translation: CASSEAVQGGYTF.

This clone was seen once. The J gene is TRBJ2-7, the V gene TRBV2; the D gene is possibly TRBD1 (5 bases). The CDR3 spans 14 residues. Germline-derived CDR1 and CDR2 are SNHLY and FYNNEI. Trimming cost V 4 bases and J 6 bases, with 16 bases left between them. The CDR3 loop reads CASSVDRGEGEQYF. The DNA of the CDR3 is TGTGCCAGCAGTGTGGATAGGGGTGAAGGCGAGCAGTACTTC.

The rearrangement links TRBV5-5 to TRBJ2-5; 9 bases agree with TRBD1. CDR3 length: 15 amino acids. Germline V gives CDR1 SGHKS, CDR2 YYEKEE (reference sequence). V trimming: 0 bases; J trimming: 1 base; junction bases outside the gene matches: 1. In DNA, the CDR3 is TGTGCCAGCAGCTTGGGACAGGGGGTCCAAGAGACCCAGTACTTC. Translating gives CASSLGQGVQETQYF.

The chain is built from TRBV28 and TRBJ1-5; the D gene is possibly TRBD1 (6 bases). Trimming cost V 1 base and J 1 base, with 8 bases left between them. Germline values: CDR1 MDHEN, CDR2 SYDVKM. The CDR3 spans 15 residues. Here the CDR3 reads CASSLSQGSNQPQHF. The CDR3, as DNA: TGTGCCAGCAGTTTATCACAGGGAAGCAATCAGCCCCAGCATTTT.